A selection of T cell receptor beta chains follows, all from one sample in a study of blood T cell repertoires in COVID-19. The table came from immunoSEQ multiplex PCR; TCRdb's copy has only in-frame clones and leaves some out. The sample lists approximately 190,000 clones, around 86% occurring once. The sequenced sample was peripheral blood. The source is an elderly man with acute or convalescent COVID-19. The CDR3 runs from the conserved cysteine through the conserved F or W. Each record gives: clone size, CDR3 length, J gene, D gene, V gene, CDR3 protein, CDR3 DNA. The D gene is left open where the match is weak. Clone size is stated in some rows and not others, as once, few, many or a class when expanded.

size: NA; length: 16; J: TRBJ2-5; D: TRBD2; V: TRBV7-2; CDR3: CASSFRAGVVQETQYF; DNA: TGTGCCAGCAGCTTCCGAGCGGGAGTAGTTCAAGAGACCCAGTACTTC
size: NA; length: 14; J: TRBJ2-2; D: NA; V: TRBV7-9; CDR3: CASSLDQTGGELFF; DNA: TGTGCCAGCAGCTTAGACCAAACAGGCGGGGAGCTGTTTTTT
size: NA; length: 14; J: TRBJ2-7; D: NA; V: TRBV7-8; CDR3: CASSLVPGNYEQYF; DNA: TGTGCCAGCAGCTTAGTGCCGGGGAACTACGAGCAGTACTTC
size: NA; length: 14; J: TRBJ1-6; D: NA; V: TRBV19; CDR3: CASTLSGVNSPLHF; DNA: TGTGCCAGTACCTTATCAGGGGTTAATTCACCCCTCCACTTT
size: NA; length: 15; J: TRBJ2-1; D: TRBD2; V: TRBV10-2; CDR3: CASSGGLAGKSEQFF; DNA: TGCGCCAGCAGTGGTGGACTAGCGGGAAAATCTGAGCAGTTCTTC
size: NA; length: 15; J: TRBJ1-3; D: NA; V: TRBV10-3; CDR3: CAISALGGGGNTIYF; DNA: TGTGCCATCAGCGCCCTCGGAGGTGGTGGAAACACCATATATTTT
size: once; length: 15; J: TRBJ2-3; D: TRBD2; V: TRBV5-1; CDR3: CASSPGGTSTDTQYF; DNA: TGCGCCAGCAGCCCCGGGGGGACTAGCACAGATACGCAGTATTTT
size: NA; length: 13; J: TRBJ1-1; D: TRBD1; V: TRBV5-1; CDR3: CASSRRGDTEAFF; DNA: TGCGCCAGCAGCCGCAGGGGGGACACTGAAGCTTTCTTT
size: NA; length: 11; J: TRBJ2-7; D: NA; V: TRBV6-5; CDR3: CASSYSDEQYF; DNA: TGTGCCAGCAGTTATTCCGACGAGCAGTACTTC
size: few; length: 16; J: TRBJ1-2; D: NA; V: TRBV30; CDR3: CAWSMTRAPGDYGYTF; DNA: TGTGCCTGGAGTATGACCCGGGCTCCAGGGGACTATGGCTACACCTTC
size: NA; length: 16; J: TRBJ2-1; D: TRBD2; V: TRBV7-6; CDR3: CASSLASSGGPNEQFF; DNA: TGTGCCAGCAGCTTAGCTTCTAGCGGGGGCCCCAATGAGCAGTTCTTC
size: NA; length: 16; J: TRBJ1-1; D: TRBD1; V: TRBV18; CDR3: CASSPRTGSSSTEAFF; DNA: TGTGCCAGCTCACCTCGGACAGGGAGTAGTTCCACTGAAGCTTTCTTT
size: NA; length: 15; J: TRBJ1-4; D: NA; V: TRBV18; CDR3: CASSPGGQLNEKLFF; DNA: TGTGCCAGCTCCCCCGGCGGGCAGCTTAATGAAAAACTGTTTTTT
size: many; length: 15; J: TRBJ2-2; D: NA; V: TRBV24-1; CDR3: CATSVRGRGTGELFF; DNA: TGTGCCACCAGTGTACGTGGGAGAGGGACCGGGGAGCTGTTTTTT
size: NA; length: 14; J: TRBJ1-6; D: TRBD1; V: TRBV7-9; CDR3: CASSDQTGVSPLHF; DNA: TGTGCCAGCAGCGACCAGACAGGGGTTTCACCCCTCCACTTT
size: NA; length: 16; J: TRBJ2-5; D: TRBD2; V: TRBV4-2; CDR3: CASSQKGLAGQETQYF; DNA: TGTGCCAGCAGCCAGAAGGGACTAGCGGGCCAAGAGACCCAGTACTTC
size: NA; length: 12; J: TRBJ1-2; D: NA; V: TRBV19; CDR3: CASSILRGSYTF; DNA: TGTGCCAGTAGTATTCTCCGGGGGAGCTACACCTTC
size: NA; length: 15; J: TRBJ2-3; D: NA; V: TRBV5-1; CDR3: CASSLLVADTDTQYF; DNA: TGCGCCAGCAGCTTGTTGGTAGCGGACACAGATACGCAGTATTTT
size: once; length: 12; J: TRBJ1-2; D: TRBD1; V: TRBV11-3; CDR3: CASSLDRVGYTF; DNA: TGTGCCAGCAGCTTGGACAGGGTCGGCTACACCTTC
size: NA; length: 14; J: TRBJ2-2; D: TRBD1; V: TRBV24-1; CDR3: CAISGTANTGELFF; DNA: TGTGCCATCTCCGGGACAGCAAACACCGGGGAGCTGTTTTTT
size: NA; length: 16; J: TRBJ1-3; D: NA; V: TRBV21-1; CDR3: CASSKADRGEGNTIYF; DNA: TGTGCCAGCAGCAAAGCCGACAGGGGAGAGGGAAACACCATATATTTT
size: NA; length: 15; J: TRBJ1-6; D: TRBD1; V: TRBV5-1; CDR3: CASSTQGQGGSPLHF; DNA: TGCGCCAGCAGCACGCAGGGACAGGGAGGGTCACCCCTCCACTTT
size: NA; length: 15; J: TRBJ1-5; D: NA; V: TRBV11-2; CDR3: CASSFGGNSNQSQHF; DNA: TGTGCCAGCAGCTTCGGAGGGAATAGCAATCAGTCCCAGCATTTT